What follows is one TCR beta chain and its context. Its antigen is undetermined. The junction departs from germline at one end; a sequencing error may be responsible. Next came a second PCR, run for about 7 to 11 cycles, which used a sample-barcoded 5' primer along with a J-beta primer mix. MiXCR was run by TCRdb on the 5' RACE reads, yielding one entry per CDR3 protein. Counted here are fewer than 2 million distinct CDR3 sequences, approximately 39% occurring once; the ten biggest clones make up roughly 24%. The record originates from a study of blood T cells in healthy people across ages. Every participating donor contributed about 10 milliliters of peripheral blood through a draw. Study-wide points: Getting older went along with TCR beta diversity per million T cells dropping roughly linearly.

This clonotype originated in a human donor in good health. The source material was blood.

The CDR3, as DNA: TGCGCCGGCAGCCAAGGTGGACCGTCCTCCCTCTATGGCTACACCTTC. This encodes CAGSQGGPSSLYGYTF. V and J are TRBV4-3 and TRBJ1-2; D is undetermined. CDR1 and CDR2 (germline): LGHNA, YSLEER. The CDR3 runs 16 residues.